The 3 T cell receptor beta chains below were found in one sample sequenced in a study of cytomegalovirus exposure and HLA in healthy donors. Amplification used 60 Vbeta primers and 13 Jbeta primers. Sequenced by immunoSEQ multiplex PCR; TCRdb stores in-frame clones only, minus some. The sample consists of approximately 100,000 clones, 78% of them appearing once. The sequenced material came from PBMCs. The source is a woman aged 40 to 50 in good health and CMV-seronegative.

The gene calls are TRBV6-5 and TRBJ1-2, with TRBD1 matching 7 bases. Germline trimming cut 0 bases from V and 2 bases from J; bases unmatched to any gene: 6. Germline V CDR1 and CDR2: MNHEY, SVGAGI. The CDR3 covers 16 residues. The CDR3 spells CASSYSITGANYGYTF. In DNA form, the CDR3 reads TGTGCCAGCAGTTACTCGATTACAGGGGCAAACTATGGCTACACCTTC.

V gene TRBV9 combines with J gene TRBJ2-1, with D unresolved. The V end lost 4 bases, the J end lost 0 bases, and 8 bases lay between the germline ends. Germline V gene sequence: CDR1 SGDLS, CDR2 YYNGEE. This CDR3 comprises 14 residues. DNA of the CDR3: TGTGCCAGCAGCAGGCGGAGCTCCTACAATGAGCAGTTCTTC. As protein: CASSRRSSYNEQFF.

The chain links TRBV10-3 to TRBJ2-1, with D possibly matching TRBD1 (6 bases). Between the trimmed V and J ends, which lost 1 base and 15 bases, there was a span of 16 bases. The CDR3 sequence is 13 residues long. Germline assignment: CDR1 ENHRY and CDR2 SYGVKD. CDR3 protein: CAISEFKQGFGFF. The CDR3 DNA follows: TGTGCCATCAGTGAGTTTAAACAGGGCTTCGGGTTCTTC.